This entry concerns a single T cell receptor (beta chain). What it binds is unknown. The sample originates from a study of cytomegalovirus exposure and HLA in healthy donors. Study as a whole: Earlier, approximately 180 million T cells were analyzed, and more than 100 million unique TCR beta sequences were found among them.

Per germline, CDR1 MNHEY and CDR2 SMNVEV (reference sequence). J gave up 4 bases and V 6 bases, and 6 bases lay outside the gene matches. This CDR3 is 15 amino acids long. The study ran its PCR with 60 Vbeta and 13 Jbeta primers. Only in-frame clones appear in the TCRdb table, and some are missing; sequencing was by immunoSEQ multiplex PCR. Seen here are over 150,000 clones, 80% observed once, and the top ten hold about 4.7%. Study observations and caveats: In vitro assays verified that a few CMV-associated chains recognized CMV antigens specifically.

The clonotype originates from a man aged 25 to 40 in good health and CMV-seronegative. Input material: PBMCs. V usage is TRBV27 and J usage is TRBJ2-1, with 10 bases identical to TRBD2. The CDR3 loop is CASRIAGGPYNEQFF. As DNA, the CDR3 is TGTGCCAGCAGAATAGCGGGAGGACCTTACAATGAGCAGTTCTTC.